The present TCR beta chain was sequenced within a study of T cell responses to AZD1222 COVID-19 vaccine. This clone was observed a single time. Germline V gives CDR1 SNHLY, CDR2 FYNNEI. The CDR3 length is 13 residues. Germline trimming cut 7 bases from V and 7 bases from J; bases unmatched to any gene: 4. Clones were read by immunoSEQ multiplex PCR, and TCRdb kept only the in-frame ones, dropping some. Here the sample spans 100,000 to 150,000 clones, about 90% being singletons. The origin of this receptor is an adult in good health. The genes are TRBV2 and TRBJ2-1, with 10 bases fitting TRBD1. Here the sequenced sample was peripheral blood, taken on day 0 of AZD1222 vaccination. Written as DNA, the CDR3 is TGTGCCAGCAAGAGGACAGGGGGTAATGAGCAGTTCTTC. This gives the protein CASKRTGGNEQFF. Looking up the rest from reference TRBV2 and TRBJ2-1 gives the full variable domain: EPEVTQTPSHQVTQMGQEVILRCVPISNHLYFYWYRQILGQKVEFLVSFYNNEISEKSEIFDDQFSVERPDGSNFTLKIRSTKLEDSAMYFCASKRTGGNEQFFGPGTRLTVL.